This T cell receptor beta chain is from a study of cytomegalovirus exposure and HLA in healthy donors. Findings and caveats of the study: Testing in vitro showed a few CMV-associated chains specific for CMV antigens.

This clone was seen a handful of times. What it recognizes is unknown. A multiplex PCR was run with 60 Vbeta primers and 13 Jbeta primers. Sequencing used immunoSEQ multiplex PCR; TCRdb keeps in-frame clones, though not all of them. This repertoire shows around 220,000 clones, about 83% found once; its top ten account for roughly a sixth. The CDR3 runs to 12 residues. Trimming took 8 bases from V and 6 from J; bases not matched to a gene: 6. CDR1 and CDR2 from the germline V gene are SQVTM and ANQGSEA. Donors were nominally healthy when sampled, though unrecorded immune exposures were likely. Sequencing was performed on PBMCs. The TCR sequence derives from a middle-aged man in good health and CMV-seronegative. The gene calls are TRBV29-1 and TRBJ2-2; 7 bases align to TRBD1. CDR3 bases: TGCAGCACAGGGCAGGGGGCCGGGGAGCTGTTTTTT. It is translated as CSTGQGAGELFF.